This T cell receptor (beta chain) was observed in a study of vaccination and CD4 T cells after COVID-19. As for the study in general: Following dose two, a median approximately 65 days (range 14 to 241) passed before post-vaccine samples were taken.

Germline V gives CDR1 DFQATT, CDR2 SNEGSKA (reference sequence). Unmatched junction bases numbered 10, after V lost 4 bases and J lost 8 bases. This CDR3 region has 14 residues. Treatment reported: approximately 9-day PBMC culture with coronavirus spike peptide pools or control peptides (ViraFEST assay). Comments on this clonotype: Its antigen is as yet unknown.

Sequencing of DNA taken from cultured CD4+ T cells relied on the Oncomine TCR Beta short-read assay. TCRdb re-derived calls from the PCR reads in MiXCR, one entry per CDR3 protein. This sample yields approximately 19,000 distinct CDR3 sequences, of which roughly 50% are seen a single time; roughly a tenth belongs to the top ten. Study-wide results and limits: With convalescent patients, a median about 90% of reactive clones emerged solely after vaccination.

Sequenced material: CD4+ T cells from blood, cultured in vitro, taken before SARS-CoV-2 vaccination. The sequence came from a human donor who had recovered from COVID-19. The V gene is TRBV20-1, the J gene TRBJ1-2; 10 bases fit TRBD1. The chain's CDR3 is CSAIETGGPWGYTF. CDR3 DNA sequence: TGCAGTGCTATCGAGACAGGGGGCCCCTGGGGCTACACCTTC.